Shown below are 5 T cell receptor beta chains from a single sample sequenced in a study of CD8 T cells in ankylosing spondylitis (TCRdb year 2017). Study-wide findings and limitations: A TCR beta motif of several highly homologous amino acid variants appeared characteristic of blood from ankylosing spondylitis patients.

The protocol used for the library was 5' RACE. Sequencing relied on an Illumina HiSeq 2500. TCRdb trimmed the raw reads at Q25, called clones with MiXCR and kept productive beta chains. Under each unique CDR3 protein, matching rows form one entry showing the most common genes and DNA. Here the sample has approximately 400,000 distinct CDR3 sequences; 25% to 30% occur a single time. The top ten hold 0.89% of the sample. The antigens these receptors bind are not known. The sample comprised blood, either unsorted or a sorted T cell fraction (not recorded which). These receptors originate from a male donor with ankylosing spondylitis.

CDR3 protein: CASSHPHENRKRSGYNEQFF. The CDR3 nucleotides are TGTGCCAGCAGCCACCCTCATGAGAACCGAAAAAGATCGGGATACAATGAGCAGTTCTTC. The rearrangement uses TRBV3-1 and TRBJ2-1, with a weak D call TRBD2 (5 bases). The V end was cut by 3 bases, the J end by 4 bases, with 28 bases between. Germline assignment: CDR1 LGHDT and CDR2 YNNKEL (reference sequence). CDR3 length: 20 residues.

There are a few counts of this clonotype. This sequence joins TRBV27 and TRBJ1-1; no definite D call. Germline V gene data show CDR1 as MNHEY and CDR2 as SMNVEV (reference sequence). CDR3 length equals 13 residues. Trimming removed 2 bases from V and 7 bases from J, with 11 bases in between. The CDR3 spells CASSLRQVNEAFF. In nucleotides, the CDR3 is TGTGCCAGCAGTTTAAGGCAGGTAAATGAAGCTTTCTTT.

V usage is TRBV20-1 and J usage is TRBJ2-1, with a tentative D call TRBD1 (5 bases). This CDR3 spans 13 amino acids. CDR1 DFQATT and CDR2 SNEGSKA come from the germline V gene (reference sequence). Trimming took off 6 bases at V and 3 bases at J, with 12 bases between the two ends. DNA of the CDR3: TGCAGTGCCGCTGGACACTACTACAATGAGCAGTTCTTC. Translating gives CSAAGHYYNEQFF.

The sample holds a few counts of this clonotype. This chain joins TRBV18 and TRBJ2-5; D may be TRBD1 (5 bases). In germline, CDR1 is KGHSH, CDR2 LQKENI. V gave up 2 bases and J gave up 3 bases, with 13 bases separating them. This CDR3 is 15 amino acids long. The CDR3 coding sequence is TGTGCCAGCTCACCAATCCAGGACAAAAAAGAGACCCAGTACTTC. It specifies CASSPIQDKKETQYF.

The rearrangement links TRBV5-1 to TRBJ1-1; D unresolved. Trimming cost V 3 bases and J 4 bases, with 7 bases left between them. The CDR3 totals 12 residues. Germline V CDR1 and CDR2: SGHRS, YFSETQ. The CDR3 reads CASSSVGTEAFF. The CDR3, as DNA: TGCGCCAGCAGCTCTGTGGGCACTGAAGCTTTCTTT.